There are a few counts of the clone carrying this T cell receptor (beta chain). CDR1 is MNHNY, CDR2 SVGAGI, per germline (reference sequence). CDR3 length equals 13 residues. V lost 7 bases and J 2 bases, leaving 11 bases between the germline ends. The data originate from a study of tumour-infiltrating T cells in Burkitt lymphoma. As for the study in general: Survival, overall and progression-free, tracked with productive clonality.

Measured with immunoSEQ multiplex PCR; TCRdb has only the in-frame clones, and not every one. Of 12,000 to 15,000 clones listed, roughly 87% were seen once; the top ten hold about 1.3%. Sequenced sample: tumor tissue. The receptor was derived from a human donor with diffuse large B-cell lymphoma. The rearrangement joins TRBV6-6 to TRBJ1-2; D might be TRBD1 (6 bases). CDR3 sequence (DNA): TGTGCCAGCATGTCGGGACAAAACTATGGCTACACCTTC. It is translated as CASMSGQNYGYTF.